Listed below are T cell receptor beta chains from one sample, sequenced in a study of OX40 agonist ivuxolimab in advanced cancers. This table comes from immunoSEQ multiplex PCR, and its TCRdb copy is limited to in-frame clones, with some not included. This table holds almost 70,000 clones, 65% to 80% found once. The sequencing used CD4+ or CD8+ T cells sorted from blood, collected in a trial of the OX40 agonist ivuxolimab. The receptors here all came from an adult with an advanced solid tumor such as melanoma, head and neck, liver or kidney cancer. CDR3s include the opening cysteine and the closing phenylalanine or tryptophan. D genes are given only for firm matches. Expanded clones are given a class, and other clones once, few, many or no size at all.

size,D,length,V,J,CDR3,DNA
.,.,14,TRBV27,TRBJ1-5,CASSLSSGFQPQHF,TGTGCCAGCAGTTTATCGAGCGGGTTTCAGCCCCAGCATTTT
.,.,13,TRBV19,TRBJ2-7,CASRLRGGYEQYF,TGTGCCAGTAGGCTCAGGGGGGGCTACGAGCAGTACTTC
few,TRBD1,15,TRBV7-2,TRBJ2-7,CASSLRDRAVYEQYF,TGTGCCAGCAGCTTAAGGGACAGGGCCGTCTACGAGCAGTACTTC
.,TRBD1,17,TRBV7-8,TRBJ1-5,CASSLADRGLSNQPQHF,TGTGCCAGCAGCTTAGCGGACAGGGGCCTTAGCAATCAGCCCCAGCATTTT
.,.,14,TRBV28,TRBJ2-5,CASSPRLVQETQYF,TGTGCCAGCAGCCCCAGGCTGGTCCAAGAGACCCAGTACTTC
.,.,15,TRBV5-6,TRBJ1-3,CASSFGRNPGNTIYF,TGTGCCAGCAGCTTTGGTCGGAACCCTGGAAACACCATATATTTT
.,.,13,TRBV5-1,TRBJ2-3,CASSSGGPDTQYF,TGCGCCAGCAGCTCCGGAGGGCCAGATACGCAGTATTTT
once,TRBD2,18,TRBV5-1,TRBJ2-2,CASAAGLAGGANTGELFF,TGCGCCAGCGCCGCGGGACTAGCGGGAGGGGCGAACACCGGGGAGCTGTTTTTT
.,TRBD2,16,TRBV5-4,TRBJ2-3,CASSSTSGGLADTQYF,TGTGCCAGCAGCTCGACTAGCGGGGGGCTCGCAGATACGCAGTATTTT
.,TRBD2,12,TRBV18,TRBJ2-7,CASSPGGGQQYF,TGTGCCAGCTCACCCGGGGGGGGACAGCAGTACTTC
.,TRBD2,13,TRBV7-7,TRBJ2-1,CASSFEREDEQFF,TGTGCCAGCAGCTTCGAGCGGGAGGATGAGCAGTTCTTC
once,TRBD2,15,TRBV19,TRBJ2-7,CASSLLLAGANEQYF,TGTGCCAGTAGTCTCCTCCTAGCGGGAGCCAACGAGCAGTACTTC
once,.,14,TRBV2,TRBJ2-1,CASREGVSYNEQFF,TGTGCCAGCAGGGAGGGGGTCTCCTACAATGAGCAGTTCTTC
few,.,13,TRBV19,TRBJ2-2,CASSNPNTGELFF,TGTGCCAGTAGTAACCCGAACACCGGGGAGCTGTTTTTT
.,.,15,TRBV5-1,TRBJ1-6,CASSSGVTYNSPLHF,TGCGCCAGCAGCTCCGGGGTTACCTATAATTCACCCCTCCACTTT
.,.,17,TRBV7-8,TRBJ1-3,CASSLGEPGPSGNTIYF,TGTGCCAGCAGCTTAGGCGAGCCAGGCCCCTCTGGAAACACCATATATTTT
.,.,13,TRBV6-5,TRBJ2-7,CASSYSPTYEQYF,TGTGCCAGCAGTTACTCGCCTACCTACGAGCAGTACTTC
.,TRBD1,15,TRBV7-9,TRBJ1-3,CASSIAGQVRDTIYF,TGTGCCAGCAGCATCGCCGGACAGGTCAGGGACACCATATATTTT
.,TRBD1,15,TRBV30,TRBJ2-7,CAWSPRTGGIYEQYF,TGTGCCTGGAGTCCCCGGACAGGGGGGATATACGAGCAGTACTTC
.,.,15,TRBV7-9,TRBJ1-1,CASSLGGPLPTQAFF,TGTGCCAGCAGCTTAGGCGGGCCCCTTCCGACGCAAGCTTTCTTT
.,.,14,TRBV2,TRBJ2-7,CASSAPLSSDEQYF,TGTGCCAGCAGTGCTCCCCTTAGCTCGGACGAGCAGTACTTC
.,TRBD1,14,TRBV5-4,TRBJ1-4,CASSLLQGAGKLFF,TGTGCCAGCAGCTTGTTACAGGGGGCCGGAAAACTGTTTTTT
.,.,14,TRBV2,TRBJ2-6,CASTTASGANVLTF,TGTGCCAGCACGACAGCCTCTGGGGCCAACGTCCTGACTTTC
.,TRBD1,16,TRBV6-5,TRBJ2-7,CASSSARQGGSVEQYF,TGTGCCAGCAGTTCCGCCAGACAGGGTGGCTCCGTCGAGCAGTACTTC
.,.,15,TRBV29-1,TRBJ2-2,CSAETGTSHTGELFF,TGCAGCGCAGAAACCGGGACATCTCACACCGGGGAGCTGTTTTTT